In this sample, the clone carrying this T cell receptor beta chain turned up many times. Its specificity is unknown. The CDR3 sequence is 12 residues long. The V end lost 7 bases, the J end lost 0 bases, and 9 bases lay between the germline ends. Germline CDR1 and CDR2: DFQATT and SNEGSKA (reference sequence). These data originate in a study of neurological immune-mediated disorders. The cDNA was synthesized by 5'RACE incorporating 10-nucleotide random UMIs. TCRdb ran MiXCR on the 5' RACE reads and lists one entry per CDR3 protein. Found here are tens of thousands of distinct CDR3 sequences, 10% to 13% of them singletons; the top ten hold around 2%. From 2 million PBMCs stored at -80 C, the unsorted libraries were generated. Study-level results: No sharing of CDR3 amino acid sequences was observed among expanded clones across subjects, suggesting private repertoires in all groups. The most TCR clonal expansion was seen in HTLV-1-associated myelopathy, whereas the least was seen in multiple sclerosis, below the level in healthy controls.

The V gene is TRBV20-1, the J gene TRBJ1-1; possible D gene TRBD1, 5 bases. The sequencing input was PBMCs. The sequence came from a man aged 40-50 years in good health. CDR3 sequence (DNA): TGCAGTGATCGGGGGGTGAACACTGAAGCTTTCTTT. Residues: CSDRGVNTEAFF.